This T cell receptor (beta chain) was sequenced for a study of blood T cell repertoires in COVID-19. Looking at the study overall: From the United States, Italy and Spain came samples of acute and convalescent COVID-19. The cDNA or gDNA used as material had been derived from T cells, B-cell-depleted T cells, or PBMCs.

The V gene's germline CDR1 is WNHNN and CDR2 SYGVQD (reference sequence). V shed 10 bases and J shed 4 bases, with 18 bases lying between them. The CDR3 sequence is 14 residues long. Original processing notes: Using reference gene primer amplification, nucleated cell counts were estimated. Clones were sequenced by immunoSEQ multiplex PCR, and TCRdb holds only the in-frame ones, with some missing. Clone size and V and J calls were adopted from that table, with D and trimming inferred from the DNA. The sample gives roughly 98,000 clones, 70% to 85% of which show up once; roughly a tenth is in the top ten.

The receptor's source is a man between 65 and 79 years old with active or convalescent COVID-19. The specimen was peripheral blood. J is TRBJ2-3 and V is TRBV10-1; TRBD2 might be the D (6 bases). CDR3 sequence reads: CAISTGLPSDTQYF. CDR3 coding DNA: TGCGCCATCTCAACGGGACTTCCCTCAGATACGCAGTATTTT.